The 25 T cell receptor beta chains below were found in one sample sequenced in a study of OX40 agonist ivuxolimab in advanced cancers. Libraries were prepared by immunoSEQ multiplex PCR; TCRdb keeps only in-frame clonotypes and omits some of them. The table has around 70,000 clones, roughly four fifths seen once. The sample was CD4+ or CD8+ T cells sorted from blood, taken in a trial of the OX40 agonist ivuxolimab. The receptor source for this set is an adult with an advanced solid tumor such as melanoma, head and neck, liver or kidney cancer.

The chain carries TRBV5-1 and TRBJ2-3; 8 positions agree with TRBD2. The CDR3 loop spans 16 amino acids. CDR1 SGHRS and CDR2 YFSETQ come from the germline V gene. Trimming took 0 bases from V and 6 from J; bases not matched to a gene: 9. Written as DNA, the CDR3 is TGCGCCAGCAGCTTGGCCGCTACTAGCGGTGGGGATACGCAGTATTTT. It translates to CASSLAATSGGDTQYF.

The chain has TRBV5-1 and TRBJ2-7, with a possible D match to TRBD1 (5 bases). The germline V gene encodes CDR1 SGHRS and CDR2 YFSETQ. This CDR3 has 15 amino acids. V lost 7 bases and J 6 bases, leaving 23 bases between the germline ends. CDR3 protein: CASGPTAFGQGEQYF. CDR3 in DNA: TGCGCCAGCGGTCCCACCGCTTTTGGCCAGGGCGAGCAGTACTTC.

The CDR3 bases are TGTGCCAGCAGCTTAGGGGCACGGGATTCCACAGATACGCAGTATTTT. Translation: CASSLGARDSTDTQYF. The chain employs TRBV7-9 and TRBJ2-3; D perhaps matches TRBD2 (5 bases). CDR1 SEHNR and CDR2 FQNEAQ come from the germline V gene (reference sequence). The CDR3 runs to 16 residues. V shed 1 base and J shed 2 bases, with 13 bases lying between them. The whole variable domain, filled in from reference TRBV7-9 and TRBJ2-3, reads DTGVSQNPRHKITKRGQNVTFRCDPISEHNRLYWYRQTLGQGPEFLTYFQNEAQLEKSRLLSDRFSAERPKGSFSTLEIQRTEQGDSAMYLCASSLGARDSTDTQYFGPGTRLTVL.

Here the CDR3 DNA reads TGTGCCAGCAGCTTCCGGGACAGGTCGACCTCTGGAAACACCATATATTTT. It translates to CASSFRDRSTSGNTIYF. This chain uses TRBV7-6 with TRBJ1-3; TRBD1 aligns across 8 bases. The CDR3 sequence is 17 residues long. Trimming removed 3 bases from V and 0 bases from J; junction bases left unmatched: 7. Germline CDR1 and CDR2: SGHVS and FNYEAQ.

The CDR3 DNA reads TGCAGCGTTGACACGGGGTCCTTTAGCGCAGATACGCAGTATTTT. Translating gives CSVDTGSFSADTQYF. This chain uses TRBV29-1 with TRBJ2-3; TRBD2 is a possible D gene (5 bases). In germline, CDR1 is SQVTM, CDR2 ANQGSEA. This CDR3 contains 15 residues. Trimming stripped 3 bases from V and 4 bases from J, with 17 bases between.

This chain links TRBV5-1 with TRBJ2-7; TRBD1 aligns across 9 bases. The germline V gene encodes CDR1 SGHRS and CDR2 YFSETQ. V dropped 0 bases and J dropped 1; count of bases not matched to a gene: 5. The CDR3 consists of 16 residues. The CDR3: CASSLGWTGVSYEQYF. CDR3 in DNA: TGCGCCAGCAGCTTGGGGTGGACAGGGGTTTCCTACGAGCAGTACTTC.

The chain has TRBV7-9 and TRBJ2-7, with TRBD2 identical over 8 bases. V was pared by 3 bases and J by 4 bases, with 14 bases of the junction left unmatched. Germline V gene data show CDR1 as SEHNR and CDR2 as FQNEAQ (reference sequence). The CDR3 contains 17 residues. The CDR3: CASSLDGVPGGWYEQYF. The CDR3, as DNA: TGTGCCAGCAGCTTGGACGGGGTGCCGGGAGGGTGGTACGAGCAGTACTTC. The full variable domain, in which reference TRBV7-9 and TRBJ2-7 provide the parts outside the CDR3, is DTGVSQNPRHKITKRGQNVTFRCDPISEHNRLYWYRQTLGQGPEFLTYFQNEAQLEKSRLLSDRFSAERPKGSFSTLEIQRTEQGDSAMYLCASSLDGVPGGWYEQYFGPGTRLTVT.

This clone has just one count. The J gene is TRBJ1-2, the V gene TRBV9; 7 nucleotides match TRBD1. Germline CDR1 and CDR2: SGDLS and YYNGEE. The ends lost 4 bases at V and 5 bases at J; junction bases unmatched: 5. The CDR3 covers 13 residues. The CDR3 nucleotides are TGTGCCAGCAGCCCGCAGGGGGTGTATGGCTACACCTTC. Protein: CASSPQGVYGYTF.

The rearrangement uses TRBV25-1 and TRBJ2-7, with no clear D. The germline gives CDR1 MGHDK, CDR2 SYGVNS. V was pared by 1 base and J by 4 bases, with 17 bases between. This CDR3 is built from 16 residues. The CDR3 region is CASSESGPTLRYEQYF. As DNA, the CDR3 is TGTGCCAGCAGTGAATCCGGCCCGACACTCCGGTACGAGCAGTACTTC.

As regards this clone: This same CDR3 is encoded by further DNA sequences in the sample. The chain carries TRBV6-1 and TRBJ2-1; TRBD2 matches at 10 bases. This CDR3 region has 16 residues. J was trimmed by 7 bases and V by 2 bases; bases with no gene match: 8. Germline CDR1 MNHNS, CDR2 SASEGT. This CDR3 reads CASSESLAGERNEQFF. For the CDR3, the DNA is TGTGCCAGCAGTGAAAGTCTAGCGGGAGAGAGAAATGAGCAGTTCTTC.

The chain recombines TRBV28 with TRBJ1-5; the D is unclear. V lost 1 base to trimming and J lost 7 bases, with 5 bases between them. Germline CDR1 and CDR2: MDHEN and SYDVKM. This CDR3 is built from 12 residues. Here the CDR3 DNA reads TGTGCCAGCAGTTTATTAGCCCAGCCCCAGCATTTT. Its protein is CASSLLAQPQHF.

The chain combines TRBV27 with TRBJ2-7; D might be TRBD1 (6 bases). CDR3 length: 13 amino acids. V was trimmed by 5 bases and J by 4 bases, leaving 12 bases between them. Germline values: CDR1 MNHEY, CDR2 SMNVEV (reference sequence). The CDR3 nucleotides are TGTGCCAGCAGTGCGAGACAGGATTACGAGCAGTACTTC. It specifies CASSARQDYEQYF.

This clone appeared a single time. The gene calls are TRBV16 and TRBJ1-1, with 7 bases matching TRBD1. With V trimmed by 4 bases and J by 1 base, 3 bases remained unmatched. The germline V gene has CDR1 KGHSY and CDR2 FQNENV. The length of the CDR3 is 14 residues. CDR3 amino acids: CASSPRTGNTEAFF. The CDR3 DNA reads TGTGCCAGCAGCCCGAGGACAGGGAACACTGAAGCTTTCTTT.

This chain uses TRBV2 with TRBJ1-5; D is ambiguous. The CDR3 sequence is 12 residues long. CDR1 is SNHLY and CDR2 is FYNNEI in the germline V gene. V dropped 9 bases and J dropped 3 bases, with 9 bases sitting between them. The CDR3 is CASAGDNQPQHF. CDR3 nucleotides: TGTGCCAGTGCCGGAGACAATCAGCCCCAGCATTTT.

The chain couples TRBV7-9 to TRBJ2-1; D gene unclear. The V gene's germline CDR1 is SEHNR and CDR2 FQNEAQ (reference sequence). This CDR3 comprises 15 residues. V lost 4 bases to trimming and J lost 0 bases, with 10 bases between them. The CDR3 sequence: CASSYLASSYNEQFF. CDR3 nucleotide sequence: TGTGCCAGCAGCTACTTGGCCAGCTCCTACAATGAGCAGTTCTTC. The whole variable domain, filled in from reference TRBV7-9 and TRBJ2-1, reads DTGVSQNPRHKITKRGQNVTFRCDPISEHNRLYWYRQTLGQGPEFLTYFQNEAQLEKSRLLSDRFSAERPKGSFSTLEIQRTEQGDSAMYLCASSYLASSYNEQFFGPGTRLTVL.

This clone showed up just a few times. The chain uses TRBV6-1 and TRBJ1-2; D is unclear. Trimming left V 0 bases short and J 0 bases short, with 8 bases between. Germline loops: CDR1 MNHNS, CDR2 SASEGT. This CDR3 has 15 amino acids. CDR3 DNA sequence: TGTGCCAGCAGTGAAGCTACGGGTCCTAACTATGGCTACACCTTC. This translates into CASSEATGPNYGYTF.

The chain links TRBV15 to TRBJ2-1, with TRBD2 matching 14 bases. The germline CDR1 and CDR2 sequences are LNHNV and YYDKDF (reference sequence). The ends lost 4 bases at V and 8 bases at J; junction bases unmatched: 4. The CDR3 runs 15 residues. This CDR3 reads CATSTRLAGGDEQFF. The CDR3, as DNA: TGTGCCACCAGCACCCGACTAGCGGGAGGGGATGAGCAGTTCTTC.

The genes are TRBV7-2 and TRBJ1-2; 10 bases align to TRBD1. The CDR3 extends over 13 amino acids. The V gene's germline CDR1 is SGHTA and CDR2 FQGNSA. Trimming took 5 bases from V and 6 from J; bases not matched to a gene: 3. The CDR3 sequence: CASSETGGNGYTF. CDR3 nucleotide sequence: TGTGCCAGCAGCGAGACAGGGGGCAATGGCTACACCTTC. The full variable domain, rest sourced from reference TRBV7-2 and TRBJ1-2, is GAGVSQSPSNKVTEKGKDVELRCDPISGHTALYWYRQSLGQGLEFLIYFQGNSAPDKSGLPSDRFSAERTGGSVSTLTIQRTQQEDSAVYLCASSETGGNGYTFGSGTRLTVV.

V usage is TRBV19 and J usage is TRBJ2-5; 7 bases match TRBD2. Germline CDR1 LNHDA, CDR2 SQIVND (reference sequence). V lost 3 bases and J lost 4; bases outside the gene matches: 5. CDR3 size: 14 residues. Written as DNA, the CDR3 is TGTGCCAGTAGTATTCAGGTAGCGGGAGAGACCCAGTACTTC. This translates into CASSIQVAGETQYF.

This chain links TRBV6-5 with TRBJ2-7; TRBD2 might be the D (6 bases). The germline V gene has CDR1 MNHEY and CDR2 SVGAGI. Trimming pared 5 bases from V and 0 bases from J, leaving 11 bases between. CDR3 length: 14 residues. The DNA of the CDR3 is TGTGCCAGCAGTGTAGAGACTAGCTCCTACGAGCAGTACTTC. Amino acid sequence: CASSVETSSYEQYF.

The chain couples TRBV7-6 to TRBJ1-2; the match to TRBD1 covers 10 bases. V lost 4 bases and J lost 6; bases outside the gene matches: 2. CDR3 size: 13 residues. Germline CDR1 and CDR2: SGHVS and FNYEAQ. As DNA, the CDR3 is TGTGCCAGCAGCTCCGGACAGGGGGATGGCTACACCTTC. Protein product: CASSSGQGDGYTF.

This clone was detected once. The genes are TRBV4-2 and TRBJ2-7; the D is unclear. Germline CDR1 reads LGHNA; CDR2 reads YNFKEQ. V gave up 5 bases and J gave up 6 bases, with 20 bases separating them. This CDR3 is built from 15 residues. DNA for the CDR3: TGTGCCAGCAGCTTCGAAATACAGACCTCTGGCGAGCAGTACTTC. This gives the protein CASSFEIQTSGEQYF.

The chain is built from TRBV9 and TRBJ2-5, with 12 bases that match TRBD2. With V trimmed by 1 base and J by 4 bases, 5 bases remained unmatched. The CDR3 covers 16 residues. Germline loops: CDR1 SGDLS, CDR2 YYNGEE. For the CDR3, the DNA is TGTGCCAGCAGCGTAATTCCTAGCGGGAGGGGAGAGACCCAGTACTTC. It translates to CASSVIPSGRGETQYF.

The chain couples TRBV7-2 to TRBJ2-7; possibly TRBD1 for D (5 bases). This CDR3 is 14 amino acids long. In germline, CDR1 is SGHTA, CDR2 FQGNSA. Trimming took off 4 bases at V and 6 bases at J, with 16 bases between the two ends. CDR3 nucleotides: TGTGCCAGCAGCTCCCGGACAACCGCCACCGAGCAGTACTTC. It encodes CASSSRTTATEQYF.

J is TRBJ1-2 and V is TRBV6-1, with D unresolved. Germline CDR1 and CDR2: MNHNS and SASEGT. V was shortened by 5 bases and J by 0 bases, with 13 bases between the two germline ends. This CDR3 comprises 15 residues. CDR3 coding DNA: TGTGCCAGCAGTCGCGAATCAGTCACTAACTATGGCTACACCTTC. Its translation is CASSRESVTNYGYTF.